Below, 32 T cell receptor beta chains from the same sample are listed, as sequenced in a study of blood T cells in healthy people across ages (dated by TCRdb to about 2015). The method was 5' RACE. Sequencing was performed on an Illumina HiSeq 2500. A second PCR of roughly 7 to 11 cycles was performed with a sample-barcoded 5' primer and a J-beta primer mix. TCRdb handled the public reads itself, with Q25 trimming in fastp and clone calling in MiXCR, and kept productive beta chains. One record per CDR3 amino acid sequence lists the most common genes and DNA. For this sample there are over 500,000 distinct CDR3 sequences; around 50% appear just once. Clones ranked in the top ten supply approximately 12% of the sample. The sequenced material came from blood. The receptors come from an elderly woman in good health.

This clonotype has a single count. This chain joins TRBV27 and TRBJ2-1; maybe TRBD1 (6 bases). The J call is uncertain, as TRBJ2-7 better fits the DNA end. Germline lookup yields CDR1 MNHEY and CDR2 SMNVEV (reference sequence). The CDR3 has 15 residues. The CDR3 region is CASSQDRISYNEQYF. CDR3 nucleotide sequence: TGTGCCAGCAGTCAAGACAGGATCTCCTACAATGAGCAGTACTTC.

CDR3 protein: CSARKRQVEEAQYF. The CDR3 coding sequence is TGCAGTGCTAGAAAGCGACAGGTGGAAGAGGCCCAGTACTTC. The rearrangement links TRBV20-1 to TRBJ2-7; D is possibly TRBD1 (6 bases). V was cut by 2 bases and J by 10 bases, with 21 bases left in between. Germline V CDR1 and CDR2: DFQATT, SNEGSKA (reference sequence). This CDR3 contains 14 residues.

The rearrangement uses TRBV2 and TRBJ2-1; 8 positions match TRBD2. Gene TRBJ2-7 matches the end of the DNA better, so the J call may be wrong. The CDR3 covers 15 residues. The V gene's germline CDR1 is SNHLY and CDR2 FYNNEI. The CDR3 reads CASSLSGSSYNEQYF. DNA for the CDR3: TGTGCCAGCAGTTTGAGCGGGAGCTCCTACAATGAGCAGTACTTC.

Comment on this clonotype: This could be a read error, since a much larger clone is one nucleotide away. This chain uses TRBV6-6 with TRBJ2-1; 10 nucleotides agree with TRBD2. With 6 bases clipped from V and 5 bases from J, the junction kept 13 bases outside the gene matches. Germline V gene data show CDR1 as MNHNY and CDR2 as SVGAGI (reference sequence). The CDR3 contains 17 residues. This CDR3 reads CASSPKGLAGVNNEQFF. CDR3 coding DNA: TGTGCCAGCAGCCCAAAGGGCCTAGCGGGGGTCAACAATGAGCAGTTCTTC.

This chain uses TRBV7-2 with TRBJ2-3; D unclear. The CDR3 has 15 amino acids. Germline loops: CDR1 SGHTA, CDR2 FQGNSA. V lost 0 bases to trimming and J lost 6 bases, with 13 bases between them. CDR3 amino acids: CASSLAVGSMDTQYF. DNA of the CDR3: TGTGCCAGCAGCTTAGCGGTGGGTAGCATGGATACGCAGTATTTT.

V is TRBV10-3 and J is TRBJ1-1; D ambiguous. The CDR3 has 18 residues. Germline V lookup: CDR1 ENHRY, CDR2 SYGVKD. With 2 bases removed from V and 0 bases from J, the gap between germline ends came to 19 bases. CDR3: CAISERRPGTAMNTEAFF. In DNA, the CDR3 is TGTGCCATCAGTGAGCGACGACCGGGTACAGCTATGAACACTGAAGCTTTCTTT.

This clonotype has a handful of counts. This could be a read error, since a much larger clone is one nucleotide away. The gene calls are TRBV3-1 and TRBJ2-1; 8 bases are a match to TRBD2. The DNA end is a closer match to TRBJ2-7, so the J assignment may be wrong. In germline, CDR1 is LGHDT, CDR2 YNNKEL (reference sequence). The CDR3 contains 15 residues. CDR3 nucleotides: TGTGCCAGCAGCTCGAGCGGGAGCTCCTACAATGAGCAGTACTTC. It specifies CASSSSGSSYNEQYF.

The chain combines TRBV6-6 with TRBJ2-5, with TRBD1 matching 7 bases. V lost 6 bases to trimming and J lost 5 bases; unmatched junction nucleotides: 6. This CDR3 spans 13 amino acids. The germline gives CDR1 MNHNY, CDR2 SVGAGI (reference sequence). The CDR3, as DNA: TGTGCCAGCAGAGAGACAGGGACGGAGACCCAGTACTTC. It encodes CASRETGTETQYF.

The sample holds a few counts of this clonotype. V usage is TRBV7-8 and J usage is TRBJ2-7, with TRBD1 identical over 10 bases. The V segment lost 4 bases and the J segment 2 bases; nucleotides outside the gene matches: 14. The CDR3 spans 18 residues. CDR1 SGHVS and CDR2 FQNEAQ come from the germline V gene. The CDR3 region has the DNA TGTGCCAGCAGCTCAGGATCTTTCCCAGGGACAGGGGCCTACGAGCAGTACTTC. Translated: CASSSGSFPGTGAYEQYF.

This clonotype was counted only a few times. The J gene is TRBJ2-3, the V gene TRBV5-1; possibly TRBD2 for D (6 bases). Germline CDR1 is SGHRS and CDR2 is YFSETQ. The CDR3 runs to 14 residues. V lost 2 bases, J lost 3 bases, and 10 bases lay in between. The CDR3 sequence is CASSFGLPTDTQYF. CDR3 DNA sequence: TGCGCCAGCAGCTTTGGACTACCTACAGATACGCAGTATTTT.

In this sample, this clonotype turned up many times. A read error may be the cause here, since a much bigger clone is one base away. V gene TRBV6-1 combines with J gene TRBJ2-5; 9 bases are shared with TRBD1. With 7 bases clipped from V and 11 bases from J, the junction kept 14 bases outside the gene matches. CDR1 MNHNS and CDR2 SASEGT come from the germline V gene. This CDR3 has 14 amino acids. CDR3 in DNA: TGTGCCAGCACACGGGGACAGGGCGCGGATGAGCAGTACTTC. Its translation is CASTRGQGADEQYF.

Of note for this clonotype: Given a much more abundant clone one base away, this may be a read error. The chain uses TRBV12-3 or TRBV12-4 and TRBJ2-3; D gene unclear. This CDR3 comprises 14 residues. The CDR3 DNA sequence: TGTGCCAGCAGTTTTTCGCAGGTCGCAGATACGCGGTATTTT. Protein product: CASSFSQVADTRYF.

With respect to this clonotype: Just one base apart from a much larger clone, this may be a read error. The gene calls are TRBV12-3 or TRBV12-4 and TRBJ2-1; D may correspond to TRBD1 or TRBD2 (5 bases each). This CDR3 contains 14 residues. Trimming pared 5 bases from V and 15 bases from J, leaving 23 bases between. Written as DNA, the CDR3 is TGTGCCAGCAGTCCTACGTACGGGGCGAAGTGGGTGTTCTTC. This codes for CASSPTYGAKWVFF.

The rearrangement uses TRBV5-8 and TRBJ1-2, with TRBD1 as a possible D gene (5 bases). CDR1 is SGHTS and CDR2 is YDEGEE in the germline V gene. The CDR3 length is 16 residues. V lost 4 bases and J lost 2, with 18 bases in between. The CDR3 here is CASSPNPGRSNYGYTF. CDR3 in DNA: TGTGCCAGCAGCCCGAATCCGGGACGGTCGAACTATGGCTACACCTTC.

Ten or more counts support this clonotype. At one end the junction does not follow the germline gene, possibly because of a read error. The chain recombines TRBV6-1 with TRBJ1-4; TRBD1 matches at 9 bases. The germline gives CDR1 MNHNS, CDR2 SASEGT. This CDR3 has 14 residues. CDR3 nucleotide sequence: TGCGCCAGCAGATCGACAGGGGGGAACGAAAAACTGTTTTTT. This sequence encodes CASRSTGGNEKLFF.

The chain recombines TRBV12-3 or TRBV12-4 with TRBJ2-7; D is uncertain. This CDR3 spans 17 amino acids. Trimming took 6 bases from V and 0 from J, leaving 21 bases between them. The CDR3 DNA reads TGTGCCAGCAGCAAAACTGACGGCCGCCCGTCCTCCTACGAGCAGTACTTC. It encodes CASSKTDGRPSSYEQYF.

J is TRBJ2-7 and V is TRBV6-1; TRBD1 matches at 12 bases. Germline V CDR1 and CDR2: MNHNS, SASEGT. V gave up 9 bases and J gave up 3 bases; unmatched junction bases: 12. The CDR3 contains 16 residues. The CDR3 spells CASIYAGTGGVYEQYF. The CDR3 bases are TGTGCCAGTATATACGCAGGGACAGGGGGCGTCTACGAGCAGTACTTC.

This chain uses TRBV5-1 with TRBJ2-3; D might be TRBD2 (6 bases). Germline CDR1 and CDR2: SGHRS and YFSETQ. V gave up 3 bases and J gave up 8 bases, with 10 bases separating them. CDR3 length: 12 amino acids. For the CDR3, the DNA is TGCGCCAGCAGCTCGGACGGGGGTACGCAGTATTTT. This gives the protein CASSSDGGTQYF.

The chain uses TRBV20-1 and TRBJ2-4; tentative D call: TRBD2 (6 bases). The J call is uncertain, as TRBJ2-7 better fits the DNA end. The germline V gene encodes CDR1 DFQATT and CDR2 SNEGSKA (reference sequence). The CDR3 loop spans 15 amino acids. The CDR3, as DNA: TGCAGTGCGCGGAGGGCAGGCCTTCCTTCCTACGAGCAGTACTTC. The encoded protein is CSARRAGLPSYEQYF.

This clonotype was counted ten times or more. CDR3 DNA sequence: TGTGCCACTAAGACAACCACCTACGAGCAGTACTTC. Encoded protein: CATKTTTYEQYF. This chain joins TRBV6-5 and TRBJ2-7; D unresolved. The CDR3 totals 12 residues. Trimming stripped 10 bases from V and 2 bases from J, with 12 bases between. Germline CDR1 and CDR2: MNHEY and SVGAGI.

This clonotype has just a few counts. CDR3 sequence reads: CASSLEGAKTEAFF. The CDR3 DNA sequence: TGTGCCAGCAGCTTAGAGGGGGCTAAGACTGAAGCTTTCTTT. The chain links TRBV11-1 to TRBJ1-1; 7 bases are a match to TRBD1. Unmatched junction bases numbered 4, after V lost 1 base and J lost 5 bases. The CDR3 is made up of 14 amino acids. Germline values: CDR1 SGHAT, CDR2 FQDESV (reference sequence).

This clonotype was recorded at least ten times. The V call is TRBV29-1, the J call TRBJ2-3, with 9 bases aligning to TRBD1. Trimming removed 7 bases from V and 4 bases from J; junction bases left unmatched: 6. This CDR3 region has 13 residues. Germline CDR1 reads SQVTM; CDR2 reads ANQGSEA. CDR3 in DNA: TGCAGCGCTGGGACAGGGCTCGCAGATACGCAGTATTTT. As protein: CSAGTGLADTQYF.

The rearrangement joins TRBV29-1 to TRBJ2-1; no firm D call. V shed 4 bases and J shed 13 bases, with 11 bases lying between them. Germline V gives CDR1 SQVTM, CDR2 ANQGSEA. The length of the CDR3 is 10 residues. The DNA of the CDR3 is TGCAGCGTTGTTTATTCTGGCCAGTTCTTC. Protein sequence: CSVVYSGQFF.

At least ten counts were recorded for this clonotype. The chain uses TRBV28 and TRBJ1-5; 7 nucleotides match TRBD1. There are 15 residues in the CDR3. V lost 3 bases, J lost 4 bases, and 6 bases stayed unmatched. Germline assignment: CDR1 MDHEN and CDR2 SYDVKM. This chain's CDR3 is CASSFIRTGNQPQHF. For the CDR3, the DNA is TGTGCCAGCAGTTTTATCCGGACAGGAAATCAGCCCCAGCATTTT.

The rearrangement uses TRBV27 and TRBJ2-2; 10 bases line up with TRBD2. The CDR3 runs 16 residues. The germline V gene encodes CDR1 MNHEY and CDR2 SMNVEV (reference sequence). The junction had 6 bases not matched to a gene; V was cut back by 5 bases and J by 3 bases. The CDR3 here is CASSRTGTSDTGELFF. For the CDR3, the DNA is TGTGCCAGCAGTCGGACCGGGACTAGCGACACCGGGGAGCTGTTTTTT.

The table lists this clonotype with many counts. The chain is built from TRBV7-2 and TRBJ2-1; TRBD1 matches 7 bases. Germline CDR1 and CDR2: SGHTA and FQGNSA. Unmatched junction bases numbered 5, after V lost 3 bases and J lost 0 bases. The CDR3 totals 16 residues. The CDR3 DNA sequence: TGTGCCAGCAGCTTCAGCTCAGGGGGCTCCTACAATGAGCAGTTCTTC. Residues: CASSFSSGGSYNEQFF.

This rearrangement joins TRBV6-6 to TRBJ2-7; no firm D call. Matching the DNA end better, TRBJ2-5 makes the J call doubtful. Germline V gene sequence: CDR1 MNHNY, CDR2 SVGAGI (reference sequence). There are 15 residues in the CDR3. As DNA, the CDR3 is TGTGCCAGCAGCCCTGAGCAAACCCATGGGGAGACCCAGTACTTC. Translated: CASSPEQTHGETQYF.

This clonotype occurred many times. The V gene is TRBV5-1, the J gene TRBJ1-6, with TRBD1 matching over 11 bases. CDR1 and CDR2 (germline): SGHRS, YFSETQ. With V trimmed by 4 bases and J by 9 bases, 6 bases remained unmatched. There are 15 residues in the CDR3. CDR3 bases: TGCGCCAGCAGCGTGGACAGGGGGCCAGGTTCACCCCTCCACTTT. Its protein is CASSVDRGPGSPLHF. Full variable domain (remainder filled in from reference TRBV5-1 and TRBJ1-6): KAGVTQTPRYLIKTRGQQVTLSCSPISGHRSVSWYQQTPGQGLQFLFEYFSETQRNKGNFPGRFSGRQFSNSRSEMNVSTLELGDSALYLCASSVDRGPGSPLHFGNGTRLTVT.

The chain recombines TRBV7-2 with TRBJ2-3; TRBD1 might be the D (5 bases). The CDR3 has 15 residues. CDR1 SGHTA and CDR2 FQGNSA come from the germline V gene. Trimming took 4 bases from V and 4 from J, leaving 15 bases between them. CDR3 amino acids: CASSSQGLVSDTQYF. The CDR3 DNA sequence: TGTGCCAGCAGCTCCCAGGGCTTGGTCTCAGATACGCAGTATTTT. The full variable domain, with the rest looked up from reference TRBV7-2 and TRBJ2-3, is GAGVSQSPSNKVTEKGKDVELRCDPISGHTALYWYRQSLGQGLEFLIYFQGNSAPDKSGLPSDRFSAERTGGSVSTLTIQRTQQEDSAVYLCASSSQGLVSDTQYFGPGTRLTVL.

V is TRBV7-8 and J is TRBJ1-2, with 8 positions matching TRBD1. The CDR3 covers 14 residues. The ends lost 3 bases at V and 6 bases at J; junction bases unmatched: 6. Germline values: CDR1 SGHVS, CDR2 FQNEAQ. The CDR3 here is CASSLTGASNGYTF. Here the CDR3 DNA reads TGTGCCAGCAGCTTGACAGGGGCATCTAATGGCTACACCTTC.

This clonotype appeared a single time. This may come from a read error, since a much larger clone is one base off. The CDR3 coding sequence is TGCAGCGTCACCGGGACATCCCGGCACATTCAGTTCTTC. This gives the protein CSVTGTSRHIQFF. The genes are TRBV29-1 and TRBJ2-1; D perhaps matches TRBD1 (6 bases). Germline V gives CDR1 SQVTM, CDR2 ANQGSEA. V was trimmed by 6 bases and J by 13 bases, leaving 22 bases between them. This CDR3 comprises 13 residues.

Comment on this clonotype: A read error may explain this, as a much larger clone is one base away. V gene TRBV19 combines with J gene TRBJ2-3, with TRBD1 matching 9 bases. The CDR3 is made up of 14 amino acids. With 5 bases clipped from V and 9 bases from J, the junction kept 9 bases outside the gene matches. Germline-derived CDR1 and CDR2 are LNHDA and SQIVND (reference sequence). Here the CDR3 DNA reads TGTGCCAGTAGTCCCGGGACAGGGTTGTGGACGCAGTATTTT. Its translation is CASSPGTGLWTQYF.